This entry is about one T cell receptor (beta chain). Trimming cost V 2 bases and J 1 base, with 25 bases left between them. Germline loops: CDR1 MNHEY, CDR2 SVGAGI. This CDR3 is built from 20 residues. The time point: newly diagnosed GD, antithyroid drugs for less than 3 months. PBMCs provided the RNA from which the TCR library was made. These data come from a study of regulatory T cells in long-lasting Graves disease. Building of the TCR beta libraries involved iRepertoire HTBI primers and Arm-PCR of CDR3 regions. TCRdb itself ran the multiplex PCR reads through MiXCR, one entry per CDR3 protein. This sample carries over 400,000 distinct CDR3 sequences, 12% to 15% of them seen once, and the ten largest clones take approximately 19%. These data also formed part of another study, on T cells in Graves' hyperthyroidism and ophthalmopathy. Turning to that study: When ophthalmopathy did not progress within 18 months, Graves' hyperthyroidism was considered stable.

The clonotype comes from a woman aged 45-65 years with Graves disease. The chain couples TRBV6-5 to TRBJ2-3; D is perhaps TRBD2 (6 bases). The starting material was peripheral blood mononuclear cells (PBMCs), obtained at new diagnosis, from a patient treated with antithyroid drugs. The CDR3 reads CASSYSLRRGGRSGTDTQYF. Here the CDR3 DNA reads TGTGCCAGCAGTTACAGTTTACGAAGGGGAGGCCGATCGGGCACAGATACGCAGTATTTT.